This T cell receptor (beta chain) was sequenced in a study of cytomegalovirus exposure and HLA in healthy donors. As regards this clone: Its antigen is unidentified.

Germline V gene lookup returns CDR1 SQVTM and CDR2 ANQGSEA. Deletions cut 1 base from V and 1 base from J, with 10 bases between. The CDR3 covers 14 residues. Study outcomes and limitations: Later findings reportedly placed an Asian-associated ancestry cluster below the roughly 660-donor mean for N-insertions. In a later analysis, HLA-associated beta chains showed higher expansion and lower generation probabilities than comparable chains. An analysis done earlier found most TCR beta V segments productive about 87% or about 30% of the time. Most TCR sequences were seen very rarely across donors, but some public TCRs occurred in many.

Amplification used 60 Vbeta primers and 13 Jbeta primers. The data were produced by immunoSEQ multiplex PCR, yet TCRdb's version contains in-frame clones alone and is incomplete. The table lists around 130,000 clones, approximately 65% of them singletons, with less than 2% in the top ten. What was sequenced was PBMCs. The sequence derives from a man aged 18-30 years in good health and CMV-seronegative. The chain carries TRBV29-1 and TRBJ1-1, with a possible D match to TRBD1 (6 bases). CDR3 residues: CSVEGGRGNTEAFF. The CDR3 nucleotides read TGCAGCGTTGAAGGAGGCAGGGGGAACACTGAAGCTTTCTTT.